The TCR beta chain under discussion was sequenced for a study of cytomegalovirus exposure and HLA in healthy donors. Study background: Some 90 million unique TCRs from HLA-typed donors were held in an early data release.

Trimming at V came to 0 bases and at J to 5 bases, leaving 7 bases not matched to a gene. CDR1 LGHNA and CDR2 YSLEER come from the germline V gene. The CDR3 contains 17 residues. The study's findings and limits: Solely CMV serostatus was available to characterize immune exposure. A later analysis linked 15,000 to 20,000 TCR beta sequences to HLA alleles at 0.05 false discovery rate. In a later analysis, CMV-associated beta chains were mostly HLA-associated, it appeared.

Both 60 Vbeta primers and 13 Jbeta primers went into the PCR. Profiled with immunoSEQ multiplex PCR; TCRdb holds only in-frame clones, not every one. The sample has some 140,000 clones; under 85% are singletons. A word on this clone: Antigen specificity is unknown.

This TCR was recovered from a man under 40 in good health and CMV-seronegative. The chain couples TRBV4-3 to TRBJ2-3, with 11 bases matching TRBD2. Sequencing input: PBMCs. The CDR3 reads CASSQEGSGGAEDTQYF. CDR3 DNA: TGCGCCAGCAGCCAAGAGGGTAGCGGGGGGGCGGAAGATACGCAGTATTTT.